The rows below give T cell receptor beta chains drawn from one sample of a study of CD8+CD57+ T cells in acquired aplastic anemia. A single record per CDR3 protein comes from TCRdb applying MiXCR to the reads. The sample comprises about 70,000 distinct CDR3 sequences, roughly half of which are singletons, and approximately 8.3% rests with the top ten. Material for sequencing was sorted CD4+, CD8+, or CD8+CD57+ T cells (not recorded which) from PBMCs. These TCRs come from a human donor in good health, serving as a control. CDR3s include the opening cysteine and the closing phenylalanine or tryptophan. D genes are given only for firm matches. Where a row states a size, it is once, few, many or the class of an expanded clone; other rows omit it.

len	abundance	j_gene	d_gene	v_gene	CDR3nt	CDR3aa
11	.	TRBJ2-7	TRBD2	TRBV29-1	TGCAGCGCCCGACTAGCTTCCGAGCAGTACTTC	CSARLASEQYF
14	.	TRBJ1-2	TRBD1	TRBV10-3	TGTGCCATCAGTGAGTCGGGAGGGGGCGATGGCTACACCTTC	CAISESGGGDGYTF
13	once	TRBJ1-2	.	TRBV19	TGTGCCAGTCGGATAGGAGGGGCAGAGGGCTACACCTTC	CASRIGGAEGYTF
13	few	TRBJ1-1	.	TRBV7-8	TGTGCCAGCAGCTTACCCCAAAACACTGAAGCTTTCTTT	CASSLPQNTEAFF
13	once	TRBJ1-4	.	TRBV29-1	TGCAGCGTGGGACGGTCAACTAATGAAAAACTGTTTTTT	CSVGRSTNEKLFF
11	few	TRBJ2-7	.	TRBV7-8	TGTGCCAGCAGCTCTACAGGCGAGCAGTACTTC	CASSSTGEQYF
18	.	TRBJ2-2	.	TRBV11-1	TGTGCCAGCAGCGCCAGGCTCAAAACCGACGCGAACACCGGGGAGCTGTTTTTT	CASSARLKTDANTGELFF
11	.	TRBJ2-5	.	TRBV29-1	TGCAGCTTGGGGCAGGGGGAGACCCAGTACTTC	CSLGQGETQYF
16	.	TRBJ2-2	.	TRBV2	TGTGCCAGCACCTCGCGATATCAGGCGGGTACCGGGGAGCTGTTTTTT	CASTSRYQAGTGELFF
15	many	TRBJ2-3	.	TRBV19	TGTGCCAGTAGGACCTTATTCGGCCTTGAAGATACGCAGTATTTT	CASRTLFGLEDTQYF
12	once	TRBJ2-3	.	TRBV20-1	TGCAGTCCCCTCGAGGGGGTAGATACGCAGTATTTT	CSPLEGVDTQYF
14	.	TRBJ1-1	TRBD1	TRBV29-1	TGCAGCGTGCAAAATGACAGGGGAGGTACTGAAGCTTTCTTT	CSVQNDRGGTEAFF
13	medium-sized	TRBJ1-1	.	TRBV10-2	TGCGCCAGCAGTCCCAGGGTGAACACTGAAGCTTTCTTT	CASSPRVNTEAFF
21	many	TRBJ2-1	TRBD1	TRBV9	TGTGCCAGCAGCGTAAATCCTCCGGGACAGGGGGTTTTAAGCTCCTACAATGAGCAGTTCTTC	CASSVNPPGQGVLSSYNEQFF
13	many	TRBJ2-1	.	TRBV7-9	TGTGCCAGCAGCTTGCCTGGGCGGGACCCAGAGTTCTTC	CASSLPGRDPEFF
13	medium-sized	TRBJ1-2	.	TRBV7-6	TGTGCCAGCAGCTTAAGTACTAACTATGGCTACACCTTC	CASSLSTNYGYTF
11	many	TRBJ2-7	.	TRBV11-2	TGTGCCAGCAGCTATAACTACGAGCAGTACTTC	CASSYNYEQYF
14	.	TRBJ1-5	.	TRBV7-9	TGTGCCAGCAGCTTGGCCATCAGCAATCAGCCCCAGCATTTT	CASSLAISNQPQHF
13	.	TRBJ1-2	.	TRBV2	TGTGCCAGCAGTTCTGAAGCTAACTATGGCTACACCTTC	CASSSEANYGYTF
13	.	TRBJ2-1	.	TRBV20-1	TGCAGTGCCCGGCAGGGCTCCTACAATGAGCAGTTCTTC	CSARQGSYNEQFF
14	.	TRBJ1-1	.	TRBV10-3	TGTGCCAGCAGTAAACCAGGGATGAACACTGAAGCTTTCTTT	CASSKPGMNTEAFF
17	few	TRBJ1-1	TRBD1	TRBV27	TGTGCCAGCAGTTCCCTTTGGACAGGGGAAATGAACACTGAAGCTTTCTTT	CASSSLWTGEMNTEAFF
20	many	TRBJ2-6	TRBD1	TRBV11-1	TGTGCCAGCAGCCCTAACCTTTCGGGACAGAAATCCTCTGGGGCCAACGTCCTGACTTTC	CASSPNLSGQKSSGANVLTF
13	.	TRBJ1-4	.	TRBV7-9	TGTGCCAGCAGCTTCTTCGGGGATGAAAAACTGTTTTTT	CASSFFGDEKLFF
16	many	TRBJ2-1	.	TRBV20-1	TGCAGTGCTAGATCATCGCTGCGGGGACACTACAATGAGCAGTTCTTC	CSARSSLRGHYNEQFF
13	.	TRBJ1-3	.	TRBV12-3/TRBV12-4	TGTGCCAGCAGTTTCTTGGCTGGAAACACCATATATTTT	CASSFLAGNTIYF
15	.	TRBJ2-5	TRBD1	TRBV19	TGTGCCAGCAGTGAAGCCCGGGACAGCATAGAGACCCAGTACTTC	CASSEARDSIETQYF
19	many	TRBJ1-1	TRBD1	TRBV5-4	TGTGCCAGCAGCTGGGGTTCGACAGGGGAGTGGTCTGGGGGCACTGAAGCTTTCTTT	CASSWGSTGEWSGGTEAFF
12	.	TRBJ1-2	.	TRBV15	TGTGCCACCAGCAGAGATGGCTATGGCTACACCTTC	CATSRDGYGYTF
15	once	TRBJ2-7	.	TRBV11-2	TGTGCCAGCAGCTTAGAACCCAGGGGCGAATACGAGCAGTACTTC	CASSLEPRGEYEQYF
14	.	TRBJ1-6	.	TRBV15	TGTGCCACCAGCAGAGGTAGGGGCGCTTCACCCCTCCACTTT	CATSRGRGASPLHF
18	.	TRBJ1-5	TRBD1	TRBV10-2	TGCGCCAGCAGTGAGTCGAACGGACAGGGCTATAGCAATCAGCCCCAGCATTTT	CASSESNGQGYSNQPQHF
15	many	TRBJ2-3	TRBD2	TRBV12-3/TRBV12-4	TGTGCCAGCAGACGCCGGGACTCGGGAGGGGATACGCAGTATTTT	CASRRRDSGGDTQYF
15	.	TRBJ2-6	.	TRBV7-9	TGTGCCAGCAGCTTACAGGGGGGCTCCTACAACGTCCTGACTTTC	CASSLQGGSYNVLTF
9	few	TRBJ1-1	.	TRBV29-1	TGCAGCGTAGACAGTGAAGCTTTCTTT	CSVDSEAFF
14	many	TRBJ1-3	.	TRBV7-9	TGTGCCAGCGCGGGACTGAACTCTGGAAACACCATATATTTT	CASAGLNSGNTIYF
16	few	TRBJ1-5	TRBD1	TRBV30	TGTGCCTGGAGTCAAAAGGGACAGGGTTTAAATCAGCCCCAGCATTTT	CAWSQKGQGLNQPQHF
14	.	TRBJ2-1	.	TRBV20-1	TGCAGTGCTAGAGATCCTCGGGCCTACAATGAGCAGTTCTTC	CSARDPRAYNEQFF
11	.	TRBJ2-7	TRBD1	TRBV29-1	TGCAGCGTGGACAGGGGTCACGAGCAGTACTTC	CSVDRGHEQYF
13	.	TRBJ1-2	.	TRBV30	TGTGCCTGGAGTAGGCAGGGCATATATGGCTACACCTTC	CAWSRQGIYGYTF
11	many	TRBJ1-2	.	TRBV11-2	TGTGCCAGCAGCTTAGATCGGGGCTACACCTTC	CASSLDRGYTF
17	many	TRBJ2-2	.	TRBV15	TGTGCCACCAGCAGAGTCCCCGGAGGGGAAAACACCGGGGAGCTGTTTTTT	CATSRVPGGENTGELFF
14	few	TRBJ2-3	.	TRBV19	TGTGCCAGTAGTATATCTTACAGCACAGATACGCAGTATTTT	CASSISYSTDTQYF
17	.	TRBJ2-7	TRBD2	TRBV7-8	TGTGCCAGCAGCTTTCCCGCGGGGGGTTCCTCGGAATACGAGCAGTACTTC	CASSFPAGGSSEYEQYF
14	few	TRBJ2-7	.	TRBV19	TGTGCCAGTAGAGGGCAGGGTAGTCTCTACGAGCAGTACTTC	CASRGQGSLYEQYF
12	.	TRBJ2-7	TRBD1	TRBV2	TGTGCCAGCGAAGGGGGCGGCTACGAGCAGTACTTC	CASEGGGYEQYF
21	many	TRBJ1-3	TRBD1	TRBV11-1	TGTGCCAGCAGCTTAAGGGGGTCTTACGGACGGTTGGGACAGCCGCCAAACACCATATATTTT	CASSLRGSYGRLGQPPNTIYF
13	.	TRBJ2-1	.	TRBV11-2	TGTGCCAGCAGCTTGGTAAGAAACAATGAGCAGTTCTTC	CASSLVRNNEQFF
14	.	TRBJ2-3	.	TRBV24-1	TGTGCCACCCGTGGGGGCCTAGCGGCAGATACGCAGTATTTT	CATRGGLAADTQYF
15	.	TRBJ2-7	.	TRBV24-1	TGTGCCACCAGCGATAGGGTCTCGGCTTCCTACGAGCAGTACTTC	CATSDRVSASYEQYF